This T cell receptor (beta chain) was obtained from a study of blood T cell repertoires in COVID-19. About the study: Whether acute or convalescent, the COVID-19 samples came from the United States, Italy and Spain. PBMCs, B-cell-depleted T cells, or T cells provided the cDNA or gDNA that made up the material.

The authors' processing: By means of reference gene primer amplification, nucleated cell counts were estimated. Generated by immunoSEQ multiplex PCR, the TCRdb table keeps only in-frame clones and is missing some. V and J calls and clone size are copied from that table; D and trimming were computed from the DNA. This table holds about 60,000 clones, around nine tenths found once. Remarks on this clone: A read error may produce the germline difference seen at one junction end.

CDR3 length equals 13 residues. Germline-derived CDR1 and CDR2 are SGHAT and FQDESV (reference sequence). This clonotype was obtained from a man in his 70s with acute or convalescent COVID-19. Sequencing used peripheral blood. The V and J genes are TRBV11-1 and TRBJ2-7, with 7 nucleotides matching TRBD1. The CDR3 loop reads CASSVGQPYEQHF. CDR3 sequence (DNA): TGTGCCAGCAGCGTGGGACAGCCCTACGAGCAGCACTTC.